These 29 T cell receptor beta chains originate from one sample sequenced in a study of shared clonotypes between healthy human individuals. Generated by immunoSEQ multiplex PCR, the TCRdb table keeps only in-frame clones and is missing some. The table has millions of clones, over 90% seen once. Material: naive CD4+ T cells from PBMCs. As for subset: CD45RA+ positively selected. Receptors originate from a man younger than 35 in good health. Some clones in this sample may be carry-over from other donors' samples.

This chain connects TRBV14 to TRBJ2-4; tentatively, D is TRBD1 (6 bases). The V end was cut by 2 bases, the J end by 2 bases, with 10 bases between. Germline V gene lookup returns CDR1 SGHDN and CDR2 FVKESK. The CDR3 runs 15 residues. The DNA for the CDR3 is TGTGCCAGCAGCCAACTACAGGGCTCCAAAAACATTCAGTACTTC. Encoded protein: CASSQLQGSKNIQYF.

This clone has a handful of counts. The V and J genes are TRBV29-1 and TRBJ1-4, with TRBD1 matching over 7 bases. This CDR3 spans 13 amino acids. The germline V gene has CDR1 SQVTM and CDR2 ANQGSEA. J lost 7 bases, V lost 7 bases, and 9 bases had no gene match. Written as DNA, the CDR3 is TGCAGCGCCTTGGACAGGAATTTTGAAAAACTGTTTTTT. Translating gives CSALDRNFEKLFF.

V gene TRBV28 combines with J gene TRBJ2-5; TRBD2 matches at 7 bases. Unmatched junction bases numbered 8, after V lost 4 bases and J lost 3 bases. The CDR3 runs 15 residues. Per germline, CDR1 MDHEN and CDR2 SYDVKM. The CDR3 sequence is CASSYRAGGKETQYF. The CDR3 DNA follows: TGTGCCAGCAGTTACCGTGCCGGGGGGAAAGAGACCCAGTACTTC.

This clone has a handful of counts. This sample also contains other DNA sequences that code for the same CDR3. V is TRBV7-9 and J is TRBJ1-1; 8 nucleotides match TRBD1. Germline V CDR1 and CDR2: SEHNR, FQNEAQ (reference sequence). This CDR3 spans 14 amino acids. Germline trimming cut 5 bases from V and 3 bases from J; bases unmatched to any gene: 5. DNA for the CDR3: TGTGCCAGCAGCACAGGACAGGGTGACACTGAAGCTTTCTTT. Protein product: CASSTGQGDTEAFF.

This chain joins TRBV6-5 and TRBJ2-7, with TRBD2 matching over 7 bases. Trimming cost V 6 bases and J 6 bases; bases outside gene matches: 14. The CDR3 spans 15 residues. Germline CDR1 reads MNHEY; CDR2 reads SVGAGI. The CDR3 DNA sequence: TGTGCCAGCAGGCAAACTAGCGAGGTAGTGGGCGAGCAGTACTTC. This gives the protein CASRQTSEVVGEQYF.

This chain joins TRBV28 and TRBJ2-3; unclear D gene. The V and J ends lost 6 bases and 4 bases respectively, with 8 bases between them. The germline V gene has CDR1 MDHEN and CDR2 SYDVKM. This CDR3 spans 12 amino acids. The CDR3 spells CASRLGADTQYF. The CDR3 DNA reads as TGTGCCAGCAGACTTGGGGCAGATACGCAGTATTTT.

V and J are TRBV30 and TRBJ2-7; D not resolved. CDR1 and CDR2 (germline): GTSNPN, SVGIG (reference sequence). The CDR3 has 13 residues. V was trimmed by 8 bases and J by 3 bases, leaving 17 bases between them. The CDR3 nucleotides read TGTGCCAATTCCCGGATCGGTCGCTACGAGCAGTACTTC. The encoded protein is CANSRIGRYEQYF.

The rearrangement joins TRBV4-1 to TRBJ2-1, with 9 bases that match TRBD1. CDR3 length: 14 residues. The junction had 7 bases not matched to a gene; V was cut back by 6 bases and J by 7 bases. Germline values: CDR1 MGHRA, CDR2 YSYEKL. This CDR3 is CASRDRGGTNEQFF. DNA for the CDR3: TGCGCCAGCAGGGACAGGGGTGGGACAAATGAGCAGTTCTTC.

As regards this clone: The same CDR3 can be traced to other DNA sequences in this sample. V usage is TRBV15 and J usage is TRBJ1-3, with 7 positions matching TRBD1. Trimming took 1 base from V and 3 from J; bases not matched to a gene: 3. CDR1 is LNHNV and CDR2 is YYDKDF in the germline V gene (reference sequence). The CDR3 spans 15 residues. CDR3 residues: CATSRGGDSGNTIYF. The CDR3, as DNA: TGTGCCACCAGCAGAGGGGGGGACAGTGGAAACACCATATATTTT.

Note on this clone: At the DNA level, this CDR3 is encoded by other sequences in the same sample as well. The chain is built from TRBV6-5 and TRBJ2-7, with 8 positions matching TRBD2. V lost 0 bases, J lost 1 base, and 2 bases stayed unmatched. Germline-derived CDR1 and CDR2 are MNHEY and SVGAGI. There are 15 residues in the CDR3. The CDR3 region is CASSYSASGSYEQYF. The CDR3 nucleotides are TGTGCCAGCAGTTACTCGGCTAGCGGGTCCTACGAGCAGTACTTC.

This sequence joins TRBV18 and TRBJ2-5; weak D call: TRBD2 (6 bases). This CDR3 is built from 15 residues. V shed 5 bases and J shed 3 bases, with 16 bases lying between them. The germline V gene has CDR1 KGHSH and CDR2 LQKENI. CDR3 nucleotides: TGTGCCAGCTCAGCCTCGGGAGACTGGGAAGAGACCCAGTACTTC. This translates into CASSASGDWEETQYF. Supplemented by reference TRBV18 and TRBJ2-5, the full variable domain reads NAGVMQNPRHLVRRRGQEARLRCSPMKGHSHVYWYRQLPEEGLKFMVYLQKENIIDESGMPKERFSAEFPKEGPSILRIQQVVRGDSAAYFCASSASGDWEETQYFGPGTRLLVL.

This clone was counted a single time. This sample also contains other DNA sequences that code for the same CDR3. This sequence joins TRBV30 and TRBJ2-3; 7 bases agree with TRBD2. The germline CDR1 and CDR2 sequences are GTSNPN and SVGIG (reference sequence). Trimming cost V 3 bases and J 0 bases; bases outside gene matches: 3. The CDR3 is 14 residues long. The CDR3 sequence: CAWRSSGSTDTQYF. For the CDR3, the DNA is TGTGCCTGGAGAAGTAGCGGGAGCACAGATACGCAGTATTTT.

The chain couples TRBV30 to TRBJ2-1; TRBD2 matches 9 bases. V trimming: 7 bases; J trimming: 4 bases; junction bases outside the gene matches: 2. Germline CDR1 GTSNPN, CDR2 SVGIG (reference sequence). This CDR3 has 12 amino acids. CDR3 DNA sequence: TGTGCCTCGACTAGCGGATACAATGAGCAGTTCTTC. It encodes CASTSGYNEQFF.

The chain has TRBV5-1 and TRBJ2-3; 7 nucleotides agree with TRBD2. Germline lookup yields CDR1 SGHRS and CDR2 YFSETQ. CDR3 size: 13 residues. V dropped 5 bases and J dropped 1; count of bases not matched to a gene: 1. The CDR3 DNA reads as TGCGCCAGCAGAGCGGGGCGCACAGATACGCAGTATTTT. It translates to CASRAGRTDTQYF. The variable domain in full, with the rest retrieved from reference TRBV5-1 and TRBJ2-3, is KAGVTQTPRYLIKTRGQQVTLSCSPISGHRSVSWYQQTPGQGLQFLFEYFSETQRNKGNFPGRFSGRQFSNSRSEMNVSTLELGDSALYLCASRAGRTDTQYFGPGTRLTVL.

This clone appeared many times. This chain uses TRBV2 with TRBJ1-1; D possibly corresponds to TRBD1 (5 bases). Germline CDR1 SNHLY, CDR2 FYNNEI. The ends were cut back, 7 bases at V and 4 bases at J, with 13 bases in the middle. This CDR3 spans 13 amino acids. The CDR3 DNA follows: TGTGCCAGCATGTCGCAGGGACTCACTGAAGCTTTCTTT. It codes for CASMSQGLTEAFF.

In its sample, this clone was seen once. The CDR3, as DNA: TGCGCCAGCAGCTTGGCGGACAGGCTCTACTACGAGCAGTACTTC. This translates into CASSLADRLYYEQYF. The chain couples TRBV5-1 to TRBJ2-7; 7 nucleotides agree with TRBD1. Germline lookup yields CDR1 SGHRS and CDR2 YFSETQ. The CDR3 covers 15 residues. Germline trimming cut 0 bases from V and 3 bases from J; bases unmatched to any gene: 6.

This clone has just one count. The rearrangement links TRBV7-3 to TRBJ2-2; the D is unclear. Deletions cut 4 bases from V and 2 bases from J, with 8 bases between. The CDR3 is 14 residues long. Germline CDR1 is SGHTA and CDR2 is FQGTGA. The CDR3 nucleotides are TGTGCCAGCAGCTCTACGAACAACACCGGGGAGCTGTTTTTT. As protein: CASSSTNNTGELFF.

The rearrangement uses TRBV25-1 and TRBJ1-3, with D uncertain. This CDR3 comprises 15 residues. Per the germline V gene, CDR1 is MGHDK and CDR2 is SYGVNS. V dropped 3 bases and J dropped 4 bases, with 13 bases sitting between them. The CDR3 region is CASSERTPLGNTIYF. The CDR3 DNA reads as TGTGCCAGCAGTGAGCGGACCCCGCTAGGAAACACCATATATTTT.

With regard to this clone: This sample also contains other DNA sequences that code for the same CDR3. The V and J genes are TRBV9 and TRBJ2-7; the D gene is possibly TRBD1 (6 bases). Trimming shortened V by 0 bases and J by 4 bases, and 11 bases separated the two germline ends. The CDR3 contains 14 residues. Germline V gene lookup returns CDR1 SGDLS and CDR2 YYNGEE. CDR3 coding DNA: TGTGCCAGCAGCGTAGGCCAGGGGTGGTACGAGCAGTACTTC. Encoded protein: CASSVGQGWYEQYF.

The gene calls are TRBV7-9 and TRBJ2-5; D might be TRBD1 or TRBD2, each matching 5 bases. The CDR3 is 14 amino acids. Deletions cut 5 bases from V and 3 bases from J, with 13 bases between. The germline V gene encodes CDR1 SEHNR and CDR2 FQNEAQ (reference sequence). The CDR3 region is CASSAMGVEETQYF. In nucleotides, the CDR3 is TGTGCCAGCAGCGCTATGGGGGTCGAAGAGACCCAGTACTTC. The full variable domain, its missing parts supplied by reference TRBV7-9 and TRBJ2-5, is DTGVSQNPRHKITKRGQNVTFRCDPISEHNRLYWYRQTLGQGPEFLTYFQNEAQLEKSRLLSDRFSAERPKGSFSTLEIQRTEQGDSAMYLCASSAMGVEETQYFGPGTRLLVL.

The count of this clone is one. This chain joins TRBV6-6 and TRBJ2-4; maybe TRBD1 (6 bases). The CDR3 is made up of 16 amino acids. V was shortened by 2 bases and J by 7 bases, with 18 bases between the two germline ends. The germline V gene has CDR1 MNHNY and CDR2 SVGAGI (reference sequence). The CDR3 region has the DNA TGTGCCAGCAGTTACCCCCCGGCCCAGGGGAAGAACATTCAGTACTTC. Translation: CASSYPPAQGKNIQYF.

This sequence joins TRBV28 and TRBJ2-7; TRBD1 aligns across 8 bases. The CDR3 loop spans 16 amino acids. Per the germline V gene, CDR1 is MDHEN and CDR2 is SYDVKM. V shed 5 bases, J shed 4 bases, and the junction held 13 bases outside the gene matches. CDR3 in DNA: TGTGCCAGCAGTAAGGGGGGACAGGTTCTCAATTACGAGCAGTACTTC. Translation: CASSKGGQVLNYEQYF.

V usage is TRBV11-1 and J usage is TRBJ2-2, with TRBD1 matching over 12 bases. The CDR3 runs 14 residues. V was clipped by 7 bases and J by 13 bases; unmatched bases: 10. In germline, CDR1 is SGHAT, CDR2 FQDESV (reference sequence). CDR3 residues: CASKGTGGLTRLFF. The CDR3 region has the DNA TGTGCCAGCAAGGGGACAGGGGGCCTCACAAGGCTGTTTTTT.

V and J are TRBV2 and TRBJ2-7; TRBD1 might be the D (6 bases). CDR3 length: 14 residues. CDR1 and CDR2 (germline): SNHLY, FYNNEI. V lost 1 base, J lost 3 bases, and 10 bases lay in between. In nucleotides, the CDR3 is TGTGCCAGCAGTGAAGACCGGACAGTCTACGAGCAGTACTTC. Protein: CASSEDRTVYEQYF.

This chain links TRBV7-3 with TRBJ2-3; 8 bases agree with TRBD2. The CDR3 is 14 residues long. Germline assignment: CDR1 SGHTA and CDR2 FQGTGA. The trim removed 6 bases at V and 7 bases at J, leaving 9 bases unmatched. CDR3 region: CASSISGGRYTQYF. DNA of the CDR3: TGTGCCAGCAGTATATCGGGGGGGAGATATACGCAGTATTTT.

This clone has only one observation. The chain carries TRBV7-2 and TRBJ2-1; D uncertain. There are 15 residues in the CDR3. Trimming pared 1 base from V and 2 bases from J, leaving 9 bases between. Germline loops: CDR1 SGHTA, CDR2 FQGNSA. The CDR3, as DNA: TGTGCCAGCAGCTTAGAGGACCGGACCTACAATGAGCAGTTCTTC. Translation gives CASSLEDRTYNEQFF.

The chain links TRBV7-2 to TRBJ2-1; D ambiguous. This CDR3 has 11 amino acids. Trimming took 5 bases from V and 6 from J, leaving 5 bases between them. Germline assignment: CDR1 SGHTA and CDR2 FQGNSA. As DNA, the CDR3 is TGTGCCAGCAGCAATGGCAATGAGCAGTTCTTC. This translates into CASSNGNEQFF.

The chain carries TRBV23-1 and TRBJ2-3, with 9 bases matching TRBD2. TRBV23-1 is an open reading frame, and its role is uncertain. The CDR3 totals 15 residues. With V trimmed by 6 bases and J by 1 base, 5 bases remained unmatched. In nucleotides, the CDR3 is TGCGCCAGCAGCCTGCGACTAGCGGGCACAGATACGCAGTATTTT. This gives the protein CASSLRLAGTDTQYF.

The chain couples TRBV6-4 to TRBJ1-5; D is perhaps TRBD1 (5 bases). V lost 7 bases and J 2 bases, leaving 15 bases between the germline ends. The CDR3 is 15 residues long. Germline V CDR1 and CDR2: MRHNA, SNTAGT. CDR3 in DNA: TGTGCCAGCAATTCACGGGGGGGATGCAATCAGCCCCAGCATTTT. Translating gives CASNSRGGCNQPQHF.